Listed here are 27 T cell receptor beta chains from one sample, sequenced in a study of OX40 agonist ivuxolimab in advanced cancers. Assay: immunoSEQ multiplex PCR; the TCRdb copy retains only in-frame clones and omits some. This table holds 50,000 or so clones, roughly 90% found once. Source: CD4+ or CD8+ T cells sorted from blood, taken in a trial of the OX40 agonist ivuxolimab. These receptors were collected from an adult with an advanced solid tumor such as melanoma, head and neck, liver or kidney cancer.

The genes are TRBV7-9 and TRBJ2-1; either TRBD1 or TRBD2 may supply D (5 bases each). Per germline, CDR1 SEHNR and CDR2 FQNEAQ (reference sequence). The CDR3 is 14 residues long. Trimming pared 7 bases from V and 3 bases from J, leaving 13 bases between. The CDR3 protein is CASTGRDDYNEQFF. The CDR3 nucleotides are TGTGCCAGCACCGGACGGGACGACTACAATGAGCAGTTCTTC.

This chain links TRBV5-1 with TRBJ1-1, with 7 bases identical to TRBD1. Trimming cost V 5 bases and J 1 base; bases outside gene matches: 11. This CDR3 is 16 amino acids long. Per the germline V gene, CDR1 is SGHRS and CDR2 is YFSETQ. The CDR3 spells CASSAGQSTWNTEAFF. Written as DNA, the CDR3 is TGCGCCAGCAGTGCGGGACAGTCCACGTGGAACACTGAAGCTTTCTTT.

The chain employs TRBV29-1 and TRBJ1-2, with TRBD1 identical over 8 bases. The CDR3 has 12 residues. Per germline, CDR1 SQVTM and CDR2 ANQGSEA. With V trimmed by 7 bases and J by 3 bases, 4 bases remained unmatched. The CDR3 DNA is TGCAGCGCCGCGGGACAGGACTATGGCTACACCTTC. It encodes CSAAGQDYGYTF.

The V call is TRBV6-5, the J call TRBJ2-7; no definite D call. V gave up 3 bases and J gave up 0 bases, with 9 bases separating them. The germline CDR1 and CDR2 sequences are MNHEY and SVGAGI. The CDR3 extends over 14 amino acids. The chain's CDR3 is CASSYKTHSYEQYF. In DNA, the CDR3 is TGTGCCAGCAGTTATAAGACTCACTCCTACGAGCAGTACTTC.

The V gene is TRBV9, the J gene TRBJ2-2; TRBD2 matches at 13 bases. Trimming took 3 bases from V and 7 from J; bases not matched to a gene: 3. The CDR3 length is 15 residues. Germline CDR1 reads SGDLS; CDR2 reads YYNGEE. CDR3 protein: CASSGTSGRGGELFF. DNA of the CDR3: TGTGCCAGCAGCGGGACTAGCGGGAGAGGCGGGGAGCTGTTTTTT.

In DNA, the CDR3 is TGTGCCAGCAGTGAAGAGGTTGACTGGAGCTCCTATAATTCACCCCTCCACTTT. Its translation is CASSEEVDWSSYNSPLHF. The chain couples TRBV6-1 to TRBJ1-6; D is unclear. V lost 1 base and J lost 0, with 13 bases in between. The CDR3 sequence is 18 residues long. CDR1 and CDR2 (germline): MNHNS, SASEGT.

The chain combines TRBV7-9 with TRBJ2-1; D remains unclear. In germline, CDR1 is SEHNR, CDR2 FQNEAQ (reference sequence). Trimming removed 5 bases at V and 7 bases at J, with 12 bases between. This CDR3 is 13 amino acids long. The CDR3 DNA follows: TGTGCCAGCAGCCAAGCAGGTTTTAATGAGCAGTTCTTC. Encoded protein: CASSQAGFNEQFF.

J is TRBJ1-1 and V is TRBV27; no reliable D call. Germline assignment: CDR1 MNHEY and CDR2 SMNVEV (reference sequence). Trimming took off 1 base at V and 0 bases at J, with 15 bases between the two ends. The length of the CDR3 is 17 residues. CDR3: CASSLWSSGSMNTEAFF. The CDR3 DNA sequence: TGTGCCAGCAGTTTATGGTCTTCCGGATCCATGAACACTGAAGCTTTCTTT.

The genes are TRBV7-9 and TRBJ1-1; TRBD1 is a possible D gene (5 bases). Trimming removed 11 bases from V and 4 bases from J, with 14 bases in between. CDR3 length: 12 residues. The germline V gene has CDR1 SEHNR and CDR2 FQNEAQ (reference sequence). The CDR3 DNA reads TGTGCCCCCTCCCCCGGGGGCACTGAAGCTTTCTTT. Amino acids: CAPSPGGTEAFF.

This chain uses TRBV30 with TRBJ2-3; D might be TRBD2 (5 bases). V was trimmed by 6 bases and J by 0 bases, leaving 7 bases between them. Germline CDR1 reads GTSNPN; CDR2 reads SVGIG (reference sequence). This CDR3 contains 12 residues. As DNA, the CDR3 is TGTGCCTGCGGAGGCAGCACAGATACGCAGTATTTT. Encoded protein: CACGGSTDTQYF.

The rearrangement joins TRBV7-9 to TRBJ2-5; the match to TRBD2 covers 10 bases. This CDR3 is built from 17 residues. Germline CDR1 reads SEHNR; CDR2 reads FQNEAQ (reference sequence). V was pared by 2 bases and J by 3 bases, with 9 bases of the junction left unmatched. The CDR3 nucleotides are TGTGCCAGCAGCTTATGGATAAGCGGGGGGGCGAAAGAGACCCAGTACTTC. This codes for CASSLWISGGAKETQYF.

The J gene is TRBJ2-7, the V gene TRBV4-1; 10 positions match TRBD1. Germline-derived CDR1 and CDR2 are MGHRA and YSYEKL. V was clipped by 3 bases and J by 6 bases; unmatched bases: 8. The CDR3 consists of 15 residues. As DNA, the CDR3 is TGCGCCAGCAGCCATCTGACAGGGGGCACAGGCGAGCAGTACTTC. Amino acid sequence: CASSHLTGGTGEQYF.

This clone has more than one count but fewer than ten. The chain uses TRBV29-1 and TRBJ1-2, with D possibly TRBD1 on 5 matching bases. Germline V gene data show CDR1 as SQVTM and CDR2 as ANQGSEA. The CDR3 has 14 residues. V was clipped by 6 bases and J by 4 bases, with 18 bases between them. CDR3 amino acids: CSVADSHLSYGYTF. In nucleotides, the CDR3 is TGCAGCGTCGCCGACAGCCACCTTAGCTATGGCTACACCTTC.

The chain links TRBV25-1 to TRBJ2-7; a weak D match, TRBD2 (5 bases). This CDR3 has 13 residues. V was trimmed by 1 base and J by 4 bases, leaving 8 bases between them. The germline V gene has CDR1 MGHDK and CDR2 SYGVNS. CDR3 in DNA: TGTGCCAGCAGTGAATGGTCGGGGTACGAGCAGTACTTC. Its translation is CASSEWSGYEQYF.

The chain combines TRBV7-9 with TRBJ2-1; D not resolved. Germline CDR1 and CDR2: SEHNR and FQNEAQ (reference sequence). V gave up 1 base and J gave up 8 bases, with 15 bases separating them. The CDR3 contains 15 residues. Here the CDR3 DNA reads TGTGCCAGCAGCTTAGATTTGGACCCTAGAGATGAGCAGTTCTTC. Its protein is CASSLDLDPRDEQFF.

This chain connects TRBV2 to TRBJ2-7; the match to TRBD1 covers 10 bases. V lost 8 bases to trimming and J lost 4 bases; unmatched junction nucleotides: 11. The CDR3 is made up of 15 amino acids. Germline lookup yields CDR1 SNHLY and CDR2 FYNNEI. The CDR3 protein is CASGPDRGRGYEQYF. The CDR3 DNA reads as TGTGCCAGCGGGCCAGACAGGGGGCGCGGGTACGAGCAGTACTTC.

The CDR3 sequence is CASSQDFTDTQYF. The CDR3 nucleotides read TGTGCCAGCAGTCAGGACTTTACAGATACGCAGTATTTT. The chain recombines TRBV2 with TRBJ2-3, with a possible D match to TRBD2 (5 bases). From germline, CDR1 is SNHLY and CDR2 FYNNEI. CDR3 size: 13 residues. V was shortened by 5 bases and J by 3 bases, with 9 bases between the two germline ends.

This chain uses TRBV6-5 with TRBJ2-1; weak D call: TRBD1 (6 bases). The germline V gene has CDR1 MNHEY and CDR2 SVGAGI. This CDR3 has 14 amino acids. Trimming shortened V by 2 bases and J by 7 bases, and 12 bases separated the two germline ends. The CDR3 nucleotides are TGTGCCAGCAGTTACGCGGGCAGGGGTAATGAGCAGTTCTTC. Amino acid sequence: CASSYAGRGNEQFF.

V is TRBV2 and J is TRBJ1-2; D may be TRBD1 (6 bases). The CDR3 is 15 amino acids. Trimming removed 7 bases from V and 3 bases from J, with 18 bases in between. The V gene's germline CDR1 is SNHLY and CDR2 FYNNEI. The CDR3 region is CASIGPDGGHYGYTF. As DNA, the CDR3 is TGTGCCAGCATAGGGCCGGACGGGGGGCACTATGGCTACACCTTC.

V usage is TRBV10-3 and J usage is TRBJ2-7; either TRBD1 or TRBD2 may fit D (5 bases each). Per germline, CDR1 ENHRY and CDR2 SYGVKD. The CDR3 runs 13 residues. Trimming removed 10 bases from V and 1 base from J, with 14 bases in between. Here the CDR3 reads CATRDGESYEQYF. CDR3 coding DNA: TGTGCCACCCGGGACGGAGAGTCCTACGAGCAGTACTTC.

The chain employs TRBV14 and TRBJ2-7, with TRBD1 identical over 7 bases. J was trimmed by 6 bases and V by 6 bases; bases with no gene match: 14. The CDR3 contains 15 residues. Per the germline V gene, CDR1 is SGHDN and CDR2 is FVKESK. CDR3: CASRPTGEGVLEQYF. The CDR3 DNA sequence: TGTGCCAGCAGGCCTACAGGGGAAGGGGTTCTCGAGCAGTACTTC.

The V and J genes are TRBV5-6 and TRBJ2-1; TRBD2 aligns across 10 bases. With V trimmed by 4 bases and J by 6 bases, 7 bases remained unmatched. The CDR3 loop spans 15 amino acids. Per germline, CDR1 SGHDT and CDR2 YYEEEE. The CDR3 reads CASSIPGLAFNEQFF. As DNA, the CDR3 is TGTGCCAGCAGCATACCGGGACTAGCGTTCAATGAGCAGTTCTTC.

The V call is TRBV6-1, the J call TRBJ2-7; weak D call: TRBD2 (6 bases). Trimming removed 7 bases at V and 0 bases at J, with 13 bases between. CDR3 length equals 14 residues. Germline CDR1 and CDR2: MNHNS and SASEGT. CDR3 amino acids: CASIEGGSSYEQYF. DNA of the CDR3: TGTGCCAGCATTGAGGGAGGCAGCTCCTACGAGCAGTACTTC.

This sequence joins TRBV4-2 and TRBJ2-7; TRBD2 aligns across 11 bases. Germline assignment: CDR1 LGHNA and CDR2 YNFKEQ. The ends lost 0 bases at V and 4 bases at J; junction bases unmatched: 14. The CDR3 loop spans 19 amino acids. In DNA form, the CDR3 reads TGTGCCAGCAGCCAAGATCGAGTGGGGACGGGACTAGCGGTTTACGAGCAGTACTTC. This sequence encodes CASSQDRVGTGLAVYEQYF.

The V gene is TRBV15, the J gene TRBJ2-1; a weak D match, TRBD2 (6 bases). V shed 0 bases and J shed 10 bases, with 16 bases lying between them. The CDR3 spans 15 residues. Looked up from germline, CDR1 is LNHNV and CDR2 is YYDKDF (reference sequence). The CDR3 sequence is CATSRDLSSGGEQFF. For the CDR3, the DNA is TGTGCCACCAGCAGAGATCTTTCCAGCGGAGGGGAGCAGTTCTTC.

The chain combines TRBV4-2 with TRBJ2-7; 7 nucleotides agree with TRBD2. The CDR3 sequence is 15 residues long. The trim removed 2 bases at V and 6 bases at J, leaving 10 bases unmatched. Germline CDR1 and CDR2: LGHNA and YNFKEQ. The CDR3 spells CASSQFAGEACEQYF. The CDR3 region has the DNA TGTGCCAGCAGCCAATTCGCGGGGGAGGCCTGCGAGCAGTACTTC.

The chain recombines TRBV7-9 with TRBJ2-7; D call uncertain. Trimming removed 5 bases at V and 1 base at J, with 12 bases between. There are 14 residues in the CDR3. Per germline, CDR1 SEHNR and CDR2 FQNEAQ (reference sequence). The CDR3 is CASSPEVSSYEQYF. CDR3 DNA: TGTGCCAGCAGCCCCGAGGTCAGTTCCTACGAGCAGTACTTC.